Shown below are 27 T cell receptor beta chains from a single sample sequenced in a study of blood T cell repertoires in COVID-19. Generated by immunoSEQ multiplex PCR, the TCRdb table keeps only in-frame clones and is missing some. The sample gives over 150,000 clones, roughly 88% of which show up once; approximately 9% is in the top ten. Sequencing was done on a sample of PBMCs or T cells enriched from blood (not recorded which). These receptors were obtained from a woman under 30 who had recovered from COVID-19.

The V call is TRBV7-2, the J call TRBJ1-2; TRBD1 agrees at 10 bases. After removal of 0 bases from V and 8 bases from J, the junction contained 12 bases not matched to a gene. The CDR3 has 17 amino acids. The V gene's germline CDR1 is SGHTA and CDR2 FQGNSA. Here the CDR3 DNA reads TGTGCCAGCAGCTTAGCCGGGACAGGGGTAGCAATGGGAGGCTACACCTTC. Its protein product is CASSLAGTGVAMGGYTF. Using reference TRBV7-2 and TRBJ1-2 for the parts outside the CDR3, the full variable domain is GAGVSQSPSNKVTEKGKDVELRCDPISGHTALYWYRQSLGQGLEFLIYFQGNSAPDKSGLPSDRFSAERTGGSVSTLTIQRTQQEDSAVYLCASSLAGTGVAMGGYTFGSGTRLTVV.

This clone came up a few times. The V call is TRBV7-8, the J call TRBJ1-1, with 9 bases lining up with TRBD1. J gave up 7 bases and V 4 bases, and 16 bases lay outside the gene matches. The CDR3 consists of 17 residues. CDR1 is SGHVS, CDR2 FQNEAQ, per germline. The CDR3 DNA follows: TGTGCCAGCAGCTCGGGGACAGGGTGGCTTTTTGATTATGAAGCTTTCTTT. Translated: CASSSGTGWLFDYEAFF.

Here the CDR3 reads CASSEGRQGLGGYTF. The CDR3 DNA is TGTGCCAGCAGTGAAGGGCGGCAGGGCTTGGGTGGCTACACCTTC. The chain is built from TRBV6-1 and TRBJ1-2; D may be TRBD1 (5 bases). Germline-derived CDR1 and CDR2 are MNHNS and SASEGT. The V end was cut by 1 base, the J end by 7 bases, with 16 bases between. The CDR3 sequence is 15 residues long.

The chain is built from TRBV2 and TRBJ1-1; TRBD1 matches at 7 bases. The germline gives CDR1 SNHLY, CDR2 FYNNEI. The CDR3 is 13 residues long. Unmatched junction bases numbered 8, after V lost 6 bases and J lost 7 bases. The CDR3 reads CASRPIRDSEAFF. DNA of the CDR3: TGTGCCAGCAGACCGATCCGGGACAGTGAAGCTTTCTTT.

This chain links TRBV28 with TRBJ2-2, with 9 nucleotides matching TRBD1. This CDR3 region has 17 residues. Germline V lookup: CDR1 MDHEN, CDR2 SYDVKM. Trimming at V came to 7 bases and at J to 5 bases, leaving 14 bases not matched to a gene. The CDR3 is CASTGGPDRGLTGELFF. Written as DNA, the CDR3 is TGTGCCAGCACCGGGGGCCCCGACAGGGGGTTAACCGGGGAGCTGTTTTTT.

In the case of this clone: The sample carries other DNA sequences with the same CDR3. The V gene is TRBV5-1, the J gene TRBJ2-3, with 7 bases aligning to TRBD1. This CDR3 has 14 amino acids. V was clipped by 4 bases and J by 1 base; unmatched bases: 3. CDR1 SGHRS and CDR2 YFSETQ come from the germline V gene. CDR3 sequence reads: CASSTGQGTDTQYF. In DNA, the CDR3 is TGCGCCAGCAGCACTGGACAGGGCACAGATACGCAGTATTTT.

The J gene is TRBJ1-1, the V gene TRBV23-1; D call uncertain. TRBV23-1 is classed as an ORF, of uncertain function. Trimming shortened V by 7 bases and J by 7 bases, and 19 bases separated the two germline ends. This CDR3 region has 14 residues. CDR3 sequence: CASITTWQSHEAFF. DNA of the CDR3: TGCGCCAGCATCACAACATGGCAGTCCCATGAAGCTTTCTTT.

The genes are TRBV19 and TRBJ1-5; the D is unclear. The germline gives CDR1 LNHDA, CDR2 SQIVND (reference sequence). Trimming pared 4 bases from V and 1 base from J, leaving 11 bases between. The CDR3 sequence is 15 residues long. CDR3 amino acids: CASSTTPVSNQPQHF. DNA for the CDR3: TGTGCCAGTAGTACTACGCCGGTAAGCAATCAGCCCCAGCATTTT. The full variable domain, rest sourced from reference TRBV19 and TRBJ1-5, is DGGITQSPKYLFRKEGQNVTLSCEQNLNHDAMYWYRQDPGQGLRLIYYSQIVNDFQKGDIAEGYSVSREKKESFPLTVTSAQKNPTAFYLCASSTTPVSNQPQHFGDGTRLSIL.

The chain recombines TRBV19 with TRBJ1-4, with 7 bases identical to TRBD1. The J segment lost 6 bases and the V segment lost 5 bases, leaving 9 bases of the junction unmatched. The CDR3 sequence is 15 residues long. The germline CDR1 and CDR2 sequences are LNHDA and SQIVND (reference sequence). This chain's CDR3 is CASSSDGTAHEKLFF. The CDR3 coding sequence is TGTGCCAGTAGTTCGGACGGGACAGCCCATGAAAAACTGTTTTTT.

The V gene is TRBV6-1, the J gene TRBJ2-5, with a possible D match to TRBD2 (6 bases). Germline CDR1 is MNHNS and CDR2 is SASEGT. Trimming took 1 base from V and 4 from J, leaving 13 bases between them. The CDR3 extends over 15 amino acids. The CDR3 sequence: CASSEGPRGTETQYF. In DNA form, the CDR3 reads TGTGCCAGCAGTGAAGGCCCGCGGGGCACAGAGACCCAGTACTTC.

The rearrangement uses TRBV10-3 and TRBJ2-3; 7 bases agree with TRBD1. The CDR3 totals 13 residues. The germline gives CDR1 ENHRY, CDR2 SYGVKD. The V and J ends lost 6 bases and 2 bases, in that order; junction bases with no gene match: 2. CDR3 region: CAIRDRTTDTQYF. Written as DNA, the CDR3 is TGTGCCATCAGGGACAGGACCACAGATACGCAGTATTTT.

CDR3 in amino acids: CASSLDYPVSTDTQYF. The CDR3 region has the DNA TGTGCCAGCAGCTTAGATTACCCGGTTAGCACAGATACGCAGTATTTT. This chain links TRBV7-9 with TRBJ2-3; D gene unclear. Germline CDR1 reads SEHNR; CDR2 reads FQNEAQ (reference sequence). V lost 1 base, J lost 0 bases, and 11 bases lay in between. This CDR3 region has 16 residues.

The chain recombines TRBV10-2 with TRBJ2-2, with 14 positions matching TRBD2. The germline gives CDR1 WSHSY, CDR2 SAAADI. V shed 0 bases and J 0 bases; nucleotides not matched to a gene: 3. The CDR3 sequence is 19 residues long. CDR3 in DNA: TGCGCCAGCAGTGAGTCGACTAGCGGGGGGGGACCGAACACCGGGGAGCTGTTTTTT. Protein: CASSESTSGGGPNTGELFF.

CDR3 coding DNA: TGTGCCAGTAGTATTTCCGGCGGGGACAATGAGCAGTTCTTC. Amino acid sequence: CASSISGGDNEQFF. The chain carries TRBV19 and TRBJ2-1, with D possibly matching TRBD2 (6 bases). V gave up 3 bases and J gave up 5 bases, with 11 bases separating them. Per germline, CDR1 LNHDA and CDR2 SQIVND (reference sequence). This CDR3 spans 14 amino acids.

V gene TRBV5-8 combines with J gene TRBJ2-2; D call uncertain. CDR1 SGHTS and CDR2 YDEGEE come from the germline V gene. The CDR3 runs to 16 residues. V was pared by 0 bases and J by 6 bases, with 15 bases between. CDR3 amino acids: CASSLAFGSEAGELFF. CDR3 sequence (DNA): TGTGCCAGCAGCTTGGCCTTCGGATCAGAGGCCGGGGAGCTGTTTTTT.

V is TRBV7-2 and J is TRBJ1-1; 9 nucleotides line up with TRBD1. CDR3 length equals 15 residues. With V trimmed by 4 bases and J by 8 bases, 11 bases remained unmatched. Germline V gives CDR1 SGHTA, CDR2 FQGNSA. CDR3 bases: TGTGCCAGCAGCTCGCAGCCGGGACAGGGTACCGAAGCTTTCTTT. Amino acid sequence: CASSSQPGQGTEAFF. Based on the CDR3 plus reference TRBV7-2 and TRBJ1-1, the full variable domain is GAGVSQSPSNKVTEKGKDVELRCDPISGHTALYWYRQSLGQGLEFLIYFQGNSAPDKSGLPSDRFSAERTGGSVSTLTIQRTQQEDSAVYLCASSSQPGQGTEAFFGQGTRLTVV.

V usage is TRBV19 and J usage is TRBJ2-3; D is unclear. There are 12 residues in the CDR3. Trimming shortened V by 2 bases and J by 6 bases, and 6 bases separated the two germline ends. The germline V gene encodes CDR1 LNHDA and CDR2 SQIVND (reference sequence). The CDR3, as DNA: TGTGCCAGTAGTATACCTCCCGATACGCAGTATTTT. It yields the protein CASSIPPDTQYF.

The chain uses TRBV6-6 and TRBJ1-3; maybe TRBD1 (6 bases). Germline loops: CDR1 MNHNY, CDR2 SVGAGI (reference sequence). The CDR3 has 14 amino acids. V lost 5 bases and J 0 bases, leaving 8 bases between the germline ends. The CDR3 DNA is TGTGCCAGCAGTGACAGGAGCTCTGGAAACACCATATATTTT. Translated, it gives CASSDRSSGNTIYF.

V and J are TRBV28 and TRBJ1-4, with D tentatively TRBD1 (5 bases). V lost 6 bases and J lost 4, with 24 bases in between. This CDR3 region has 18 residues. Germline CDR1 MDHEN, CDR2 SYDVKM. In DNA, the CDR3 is TGTGCCAGCAGGCCAAACCTGGGGCTGGGGCAGGTTAATGAAAAACTGTTTTTT. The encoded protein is CASRPNLGLGQVNEKLFF.

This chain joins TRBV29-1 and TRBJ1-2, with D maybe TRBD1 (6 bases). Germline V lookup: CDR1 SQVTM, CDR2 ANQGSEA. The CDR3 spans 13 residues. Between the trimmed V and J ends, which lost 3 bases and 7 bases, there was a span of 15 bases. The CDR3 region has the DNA TGCAGCGTTGACACAGGGAATTTGCGTGGCTACACCTTC. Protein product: CSVDTGNLRGYTF. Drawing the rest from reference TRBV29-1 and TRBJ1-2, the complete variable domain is SAVISQKPSRDICQRGTSLTIQCQVDSQVTMMFWYRQQPGQSLTLIATANQGSEATYESGFVIDKFPISRPNLTFSTLTVSNMSPEDSSIYLCSVDTGNLRGYTFGSGTRLTVV.

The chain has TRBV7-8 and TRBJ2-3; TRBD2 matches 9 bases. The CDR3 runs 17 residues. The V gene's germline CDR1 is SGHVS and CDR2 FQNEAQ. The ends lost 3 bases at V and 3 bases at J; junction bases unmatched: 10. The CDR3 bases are TGTGCCAGCAGCTTTTTCGTTGGACTAGCGAGAACAGATACGCAGTATTTT. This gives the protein CASSFFVGLARTDTQYF.

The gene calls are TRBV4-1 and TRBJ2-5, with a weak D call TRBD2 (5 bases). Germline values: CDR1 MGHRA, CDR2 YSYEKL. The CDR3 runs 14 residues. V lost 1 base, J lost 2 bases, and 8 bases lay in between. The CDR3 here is CASSQAGLQETQYF. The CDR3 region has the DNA TGCGCCAGCAGCCAAGCGGGGTTACAAGAGACCCAGTACTTC.

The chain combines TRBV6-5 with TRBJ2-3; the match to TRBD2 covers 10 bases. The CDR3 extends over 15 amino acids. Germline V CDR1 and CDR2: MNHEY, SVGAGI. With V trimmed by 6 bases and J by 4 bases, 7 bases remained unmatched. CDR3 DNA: TGTGCCAGCAGACCCACTAGCGGGACCGCAGATACGCAGTATTTT. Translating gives CASRPTSGTADTQYF.

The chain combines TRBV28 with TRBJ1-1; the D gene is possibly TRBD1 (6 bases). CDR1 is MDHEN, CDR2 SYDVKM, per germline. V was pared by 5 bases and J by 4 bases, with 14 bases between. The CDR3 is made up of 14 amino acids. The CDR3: CASSAQQGFTEAFF. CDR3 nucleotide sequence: TGTGCCAGCAGTGCCCAACAGGGATTCACTGAAGCTTTCTTT.

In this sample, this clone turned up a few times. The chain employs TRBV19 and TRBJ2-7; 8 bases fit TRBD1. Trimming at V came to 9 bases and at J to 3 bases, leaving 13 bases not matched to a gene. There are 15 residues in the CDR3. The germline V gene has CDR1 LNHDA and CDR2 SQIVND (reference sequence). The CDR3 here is CASRAPGQDGYEQYF. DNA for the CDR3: TGTGCCAGCCGGGCACCGGGACAGGATGGCTACGAGCAGTACTTC.

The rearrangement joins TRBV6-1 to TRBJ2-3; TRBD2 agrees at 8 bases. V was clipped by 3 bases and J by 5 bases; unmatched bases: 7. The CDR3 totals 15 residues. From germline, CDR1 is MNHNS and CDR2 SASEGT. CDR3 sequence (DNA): TGTGCCAGCAGTGACCCTATAGCGGGGCGAGATACGCAGTATTTT. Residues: CASSDPIAGRDTQYF.

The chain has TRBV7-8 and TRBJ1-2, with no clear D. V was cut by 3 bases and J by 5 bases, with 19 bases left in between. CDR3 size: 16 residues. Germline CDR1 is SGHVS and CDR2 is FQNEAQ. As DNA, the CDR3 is TGTGCCAGCAGCTTGATTTTAAGCGCTTCGAAATATGGCTACACCTTC. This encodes CASSLILSASKYGYTF.